This T cell receptor beta chain emerged from a study of identical twins. Study-wide results and caveats: Recombination models fit unrelated individuals' TCR alpha sharing but underestimated twins'. Abundant beta clonotypes from cord blood bore fewer insertions; memory repertoires lacked this pattern. Out-of-frame alpha sequences common to twins exhibited a surplus of low generation probability.

Unique molecular identifiers were present on the cDNA, and a universal primer site came from template switching. TCRdb reanalysed the 5' RACE reads using MiXCR and keeps one entry per CDR3 protein. Among fewer than 250,000 distinct CDR3 sequences listed, 7% to 8.5% were seen once. This clonotype occurred a few times. The antigen is undetermined. Germline V gene sequence: CDR1 SEHNR, CDR2 FQNEAQ (reference sequence). This CDR3 has 12 amino acids. Trimming took 0 bases from V and 7 from J, leaving 6 bases between them. The same specimen was also included in a second study, on yellow fever vaccine responses in identical twins.

Material for sequencing was CD8+ T cells sorted from blood. The TCR originated in a woman under 30 in good health. The chain joins TRBV7-9 to TRBJ1-1; no clear D. CDR3 protein: CASSLARYEAFF. For the CDR3, the DNA is TGTGCCAGCAGCTTAGCACGGTATGAAGCTTTCTTT.